This T cell receptor beta chain was observed in a study of PD-1 blockade in classical Hodgkin lymphoma. Each patient relapsed following autologous stem cell transplantation, and prior brentuximab vedotin exposure differed. In its sample, this clone was seen once. Its antigen is as yet unknown. This CDR3 comprises 15 residues. Germline loops: CDR1 SGHAT, CDR2 FQNNGV. J lost 6 bases, V lost 5 bases, and 10 bases had no gene match. The assay was immunoSEQ multiplex PCR, and TCRdb's table has in-frame clones only and misses some. The sample contains about 84,000 clones, under 90% of which appear only once. Study findings and constraints: Researchers reported that CD4+ TCR diversity, though not CD8+, rose significantly by C4D1. Reasons behind the repertoire differences stay unclear, perhaps disease activity or earlier therapy. Individuals initiating nivolumab under 1 year after ASCT were excluded. Compared with healthy donors, newly diagnosed patients reportedly showed lower baseline TCR diversity.

The source of this sequence is a human donor with classical Hodgkin lymphoma. The sample in question was peripheral blood mononuclear cells (PBMCs), obtained at baseline. The gene calls are TRBV11-2 and TRBJ2-1, with TRBD2 matching 7 bases. The CDR3, as DNA: TGTGCCAGCAGCCGCACCGCGGGGAGGGGCAATGAGCAGTTCTTC. It is translated as CASSRTAGRGNEQFF.